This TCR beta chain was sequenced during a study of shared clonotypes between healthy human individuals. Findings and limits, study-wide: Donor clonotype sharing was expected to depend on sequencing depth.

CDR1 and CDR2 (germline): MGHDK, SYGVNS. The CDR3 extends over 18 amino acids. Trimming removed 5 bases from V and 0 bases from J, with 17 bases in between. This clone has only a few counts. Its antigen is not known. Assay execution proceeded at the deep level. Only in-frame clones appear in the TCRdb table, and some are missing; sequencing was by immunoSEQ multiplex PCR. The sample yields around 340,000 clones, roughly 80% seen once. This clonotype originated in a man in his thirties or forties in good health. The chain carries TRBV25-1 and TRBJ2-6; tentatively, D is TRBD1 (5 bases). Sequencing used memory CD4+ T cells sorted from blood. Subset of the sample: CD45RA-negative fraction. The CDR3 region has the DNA TGTGCCAGCAGTACCATACAGGATACCAGCTCTGGGGCCAACGTCCTGACTTTC. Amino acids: CASSTIQDTSSGANVLTF.